A single TCR beta chain is shown here with its context. CDR1 and CDR2 from the germline V gene are SGHVS and FNYEAQ. V dropped 2 bases and J dropped 5 bases, with 15 bases sitting between them. This CDR3 has 15 amino acids. The source of the sample is a study of cytomegalovirus exposure and HLA in healthy donors. PCR amplification relied on 60 Vbeta primers (plus 13 Jbeta primers). The assay was immunoSEQ multiplex PCR, and TCRdb's table has in-frame clones only and misses some. The profile shows approximately 250,000 clones, around four fifths of them singletons. The origin of this receptor is a boy aged 10-17 years in good health and CMV-seronegative. Sequences were obtained from PBMCs. The chain has TRBV7-6 and TRBJ1-1; maybe TRBD1 (6 bases). The CDR3 here is CASSLRQGTVTEAFF. CDR3 in DNA: TGTGCCAGCAGCTTAAGGCAGGGGACGGTTACTGAAGCTTTCTTT. Looking up the rest from reference TRBV7-6 and TRBJ1-1 gives the full variable domain: GAGVSQSPRYKVTKRGQDVALRCDPISGHVSLYWYRQALGQGPEFLTYFNYEAQQDKSGLPNDRFSAERPEGSISTLTIQRTEQRDSAMYRCASSLRQGTVTEAFFGQGTRLTVV.